The 3 T cell receptor beta chains in this list originate from one sample, sequenced in a study of T cells in Graves' hyperthyroidism and ophthalmopathy. Amplification of TCR beta CDR3 regions was performed using RNA transcripts as template. The HTBI set primed first-round TCR CDR3 RT-PCR. TCRdb redid the calling of the multiplex PCR reads with MiXCR, one entry per CDR3 protein. The sample lists roughly 510,000 distinct CDR3 sequences; approximately 48% were seen once. The sample consisted of peripheral blood or thyroid tissue (not recorded which). The receptor set was obtained from an adult woman with Graves' disease, either hyperthyroidism or ophthalmopathy (not recorded which).

The rearrangement uses TRBV29-1 and TRBJ2-2; a weak D match, TRBD1 (5 bases). Germline values: CDR1 SQVTM, CDR2 ANQGSEA. The length of the CDR3 is 14 residues. Trimming shortened V by 5 bases and J by 2 bases, and 12 bases separated the two germline ends. CDR3 region: CSVRSDKNTGELFF. CDR3 DNA sequence: TGCAGCGTTAGGTCGGACAAAAACACCGGGGAGCTGTTTTTT.

There are many counts of this clonotype. The J gene is TRBJ1-1, the V gene TRBV7-3; the D gene is possibly TRBD1 (6 bases). The V gene's germline CDR1 is SGHTA and CDR2 FQGTGA. This CDR3 spans 14 amino acids. Trimming removed 2 bases at V and 3 bases at J, with 10 bases between. The CDR3 nucleotides are TGTGCCAGCAGCTTAGCCGGGGGCCACACTGAAGCTTTCTTT. Residues: CASSLAGGHTEAFF. The variable domain in full, with the rest retrieved from reference TRBV7-3 and TRBJ1-1, is GAGVSQTPSNKVTEKGKYVELRCDPISGHTALYWYRQSLGQGPEFLIYFQGTGAADDSGLPNDRFFAVRPEGSVSTLKIQRTERGDSAVYLCASSLAGGHTEAFFGQGTRLTVV.

This sequence joins TRBV2 and TRBJ1-5, with D possibly being TRBD1 (5 bases). Germline CDR1 is SNHLY and CDR2 is FYNNEI. This CDR3 region has 15 residues. V was cut by 3 bases and J by 2 bases, with 11 bases left in between. Here the CDR3 reads CASSEAGQGNQPQHF. As DNA, the CDR3 is TGTGCCAGCAGTGAGGCGGGGCAAGGCAATCAGCCCCAGCATTTT. Variable domain in full (rest from reference TRBV2 and TRBJ1-5): EPEVTQTPSHQVTQMGQEVILRCVPISNHLYFYWYRQILGQKVEFLVSFYNNEISEKSEIFDDQFSVERPDGSNFTLKIRSTKLEDSAMYFCASSEAGQGNQPQHFGDGTRLSIL.